One T cell receptor beta chain is described in this entry. This table comes from immunoSEQ multiplex PCR, and its TCRdb copy is limited to in-frame clones, with some not included. Of 200,000 to 250,000 clones detected, roughly 90% appear once; the ten largest clones hold 1.5% to 2%. This sample is part of a study of blood T cell repertoires in COVID-19. Study-level information: Whether acute or convalescent, the COVID-19 samples came from the United States, Italy and Spain.

V was trimmed by 0 bases and J by 6 bases, leaving 15 bases between them. Per germline, CDR1 MGHRA and CDR2 YSYEKL. The CDR3 extends over 17 amino acids. The clonotype originates from a man between 35 and 55 years old with active or convalescent COVID-19. Sequencing was performed on peripheral blood. The chain links TRBV4-1 to TRBJ1-6; D is undetermined. CDR3 residues: CASSQDQSPEINSPLHF. The DNA for the CDR3 is TGCGCCAGCAGCCAAGATCAAAGCCCCGAGATTAATTCACCCCTCCACTTT.